This TCR beta chain was captured in a study of spatial heterogeneity in lung cancer (dated by TCRdb to between 2018 and 2021). A note on the overall study: Beta-chain transcripts were consistently detected in greater numbers than alpha-chain transcripts, which likely reflects a higher abundance of beta-chain transcripts. In the raw uncorrected reads, each unique combination of TCR and UMI appeared on average more than ten times. In non-small cell lung cancer, the study made a quantitative comparison of TCR alpha and beta repertoires among multiple tumor regions, matched nontumor lung and blood. Nonsynonymous mutation counts, determined by whole-exome sequencing of tumor tissue, were related to TCR repertoire features. At surgery, both alpha and beta chains were TCR-sequenced in around 240 tumor regions, fewer than 65 matched nontumor lung samples and some 58 PBMC samples. Findings and caveats that apply to the study as a whole: Ubiquitous expanded tumor TCRs showed up in blood more often at tumor resection than at routine follow-up. Confirming at a functional level the hypothesis that regional TCRs recognize regional mutations was considered to require additional single-cell paired TCR alpha and beta sequencing.

V lost 4 bases and J lost 4 bases, and the count of bases not matched to a germline gene is 11. Measured from the cysteine to the phenylalanine, the CDR3 is 16 residues long. The entry retains the CDR3 DNA only, 48 bases that are in frame from base 1. Taken from the germline V gene, the CDR1 and CDR2 loops are SGDLS and YYNGEE. The method behind the library was 5' RACE. The run used a NextSeq 500. The TCR library protocol attached a unique molecular identifier to each TCR cDNA molecule to allow correction of PCR and sequencing errors. In the authors' own workflow: TCR identification, UMI-based error correction and CDR3 extraction were performed with Decombinator tools. Expanded TCRs were defined as those above a frequency of 2 per 1,000, corresponding to the top 1% of the tumor frequency distribution. Rényi diversity was computed with the R vegan package after subsampling each repertoire 100 times to 5,000 TCRs. CDR3 similarity networks were constructed using string-kernel similarity of amino acid triplets, with links drawn between CDR3s whose pairwise similarity was above 0.82. The raw public data were reprocessed by TCRdb itself: fastp quality trimming at Q25, MiXCR clonotype calling, in-frame beta chains only. Each entry is one CDR3 protein sequence, shown with its most common DNA and genes. In this record, the V and J calls reflect TCRdb's handling and not the investigators' own analysis. The sample data list more than 80,000 distinct CDR3 sequences, and 10% to 15% of these were observed just once. The ten largest clones add up to about 40% of the sample.

The table lists this clonotype with a few counts. Its antigen specificity is not known. Base qualities were left out, and no much larger clone turns up one base away. The time point label of this sample denotes: sample taken at primary tumor resection. Samples were obtained from 65 to 90 patients with early-stage, untreated non-small cell lung cancer from the lung TRACERx cohort. For TCR sequencing, whole RNA was extracted from tumor and nontumor lung tissue, or from cryopreserved PBMC samples, and no cell sorting was done. Only patients with enough RNA available from two or more tumor regions were chosen for TCR sequencing.

The material sequenced was PBMCs, taken at surgery. This receptor chain uses TRBV9 and TRBJ2-5; the central 9 bases match TRBD1. This receptor was taken from a male donor with early-stage non-small cell lung cancer. The sequenced DNA is TGTGCCAGCAGCAACCCGGGACAGGGTGTGCCAGAGACCCAGTACTTC. Its coded protein is CASSNPGQGVPETQYF.